Below, one TCR beta chain is given with its context. The CDR3 covers 13 residues. The V gene lost 2 bases and the J gene lost 8 bases, with 11 bases spanning the gap. Per germline, CDR1 KGHDR and CDR2 SFDVKD. Authors' methods: Estimation of nucleated cell counts was performed using reference gene primer amplification. Using immunoSEQ multiplex PCR, the repertoire was profiled, and TCRdb retains in-frame clones only, with some absent. V and J calls and clone size are as listed in that table; D and trimming were resolved from the DNA. The data contain around 160,000 clones, approximately 80% of them singletons. The source of the sample is a study of blood T cell repertoires in COVID-19. Study members were between roughly 18 and 100 years old and lived in around 24 US regions. Cohort assignment relied on participant-reported clinical history. Cohort 3 recovered donors had two negative PCRs, clearance, or symptom resolution.

V and J are TRBV24-1 and TRBJ1-2, with D possibly TRBD1 on 5 matching bases. This receptor was obtained from a woman aged 55-70 years who had recovered from COVID-19. Sequencing was performed on PBMCs or T cells enriched from blood (not recorded which). DNA of the CDR3: TGTGCCACCAGTGATTGGCCAGGACAAGGCTACACCTTC. Translated: CATSDWPGQGYTF.